This TCR beta chain was obtained from a study of shared clonotypes between healthy human individuals. Study-wide results and limits: Relative to their counterparts shared across all four donors, non-shared clonotypes exhibited diminished generation probabilities.

The data were produced by immunoSEQ multiplex PCR, yet TCRdb's version contains in-frame clones alone and is incomplete. The repertoire holds approximately 2,000,000 clones, with around 95% as singletons. This CDR3 has 16 amino acids. V dropped 4 bases and J dropped 4 bases, with 18 bases sitting between them. Germline loops: CDR1 MGHRA, CDR2 YSYEKL. Naive CD8 cells lacked CD45RO and underwent positive selection for CCR7, leaving out terminally differentiated effector memory CD45RA+ cells. Concerning this clone: What it binds is not known.

The receptor's source is a man between 18 and 29 years old in good health. Some clones in this sample may be carry-over from other donors' samples. The sample was naive CD8+ T cells from PBMCs. The V call is TRBV4-1, the J call TRBJ2-3; perhaps TRBD2 as D (5 bases). DNA for the CDR3: TGCGCCAGCAGCCTACTAGGGTTATTAGTTTCAGATACGCAGTATTTT. Amino acid sequence: CASSLLGLLVSDTQYF.